The rows below give T cell receptor beta chains drawn from one sample of a study of PD-L1 blockade in urothelial cancer. Sequencing was performed with immunoSEQ multiplex PCR; in TCRdb, only in-frame clones are kept and a portion is missing. The sample has roughly 95,000 clones, over 75% seen once. This specimen consisted of PBMCs, obtained around atezolizumab (anti-PD-L1) treatment. The receptors were gathered from a man in his sixties with urothelial cancer. The CDR3 runs from the conserved cysteine through the conserved F or W. Each record gives: D gene, V gene, clone size, J gene, CDR3 protein, CDR3 DNA. The D gene is left open where the match is weak. Expanded clones get a size class; other rows say once, few or many, or leave the size out.

>NA|TRBV27|NA|TRBJ1-1
CASRAHREITEAFF
TGTGCCAGCAGGGCCCACAGGGAGATAACTGAAGCTTTCTTT
>TRBD2|TRBV2|NA|TRBJ2-1
CASSDGGRAINEQFF
TGTGCCAGCAGTGACGGCGGGAGGGCCATCAATGAGCAGTTCTTC
>TRBD2|TRBV6-1|NA|TRBJ2-3
CASSSGLAGKDTQYF
TGTGCCAGCAGTTCCGGGCTAGCGGGTAAAGATACGCAGTATTTT
>NA|TRBV5-4|NA|TRBJ1-3
CASSEQGSGNTIYF
TGTGCCAGCAGCGAACAGGGTTCTGGAAACACCATATATTTT
>TRBD2|TRBV7-3|NA|TRBJ2-7
CASSPGGASHEQYF
TGTGCCAGCAGCCCGGGGGGGGCCTCACACGAGCAGTACTTC
>NA|TRBV20-1|NA|TRBJ2-1
CSASFYNEQFF
TGCAGTGCTAGCTTCTACAATGAGCAGTTCTTC
>NA|TRBV21-1|NA|TRBJ1-5
CASSATGGNQPQHF
TGTGCCAGCAGCGCGACAGGAGGCAATCAGCCCCAGCATTTT
>NA|TRBV19|NA|TRBJ2-5
CASSVGGHQETQYF
TGTGCCAGTAGTGTCGGGGGTCATCAAGAGACCCAGTACTTC
>TRBD2|TRBV7-9|once|TRBJ2-3
CASSPGGAGSTDTQYF
TGTGCCAGCAGCCCCGGGGGGGCGGGGAGCACAGATACGCAGTATTTT
>TRBD2|TRBV28|NA|TRBJ2-7
CASRAGGVYEQYF
TGTGCCAGCAGGGCGGGAGGGGTATACGAGCAGTACTTC
>NA|TRBV19|NA|TRBJ1-5
CASRIDSGGNQPQHF
TGTGCCAGTAGGATCGACTCAGGGGGCAATCAGCCCCAGCATTTT
>TRBD1|TRBV5-1|NA|TRBJ2-5
CASSTPGTGRGVQYF
TGCGCCAGCAGCACACCCGGGACAGGCCGAGGAGTCCAGTACTTC
>TRBD2|TRBV7-3|NA|TRBJ2-1
CASSWGLAETEQFF
TGTGCCAGCAGCTGGGGACTAGCGGAGACAGAGCAGTTCTTC
>TRBD2|TRBV28|NA|TRBJ2-3
CASSFKAGPTDTQYF
TGTGCCAGCAGTTTCAAAGCGGGGCCCACAGATACGCAGTATTTT
>NA|TRBV12-5|NA|TRBJ1-3
CASGFLGGTIYF
TGTGCTAGTGGTTTCCTCGGGGGGACCATATATTTT
>NA|TRBV2|few|TRBJ2-4
CASSGRQAGNIQYF
TGTGCCAGCAGTGGGAGACAGGCTGGGAACATTCAGTACTTC
>TRBD1|TRBV7-2|NA|TRBJ1-2
CASSLGLRQGAGGYTF
TGTGCCAGCAGCTTAGGTTTGAGACAGGGGGCAGGAGGCTACACCTTC
>TRBD1|TRBV29-1|few|TRBJ1-1
CSVAGGGGMNTEAFF
TGCAGCGTTGCAGGGGGTGGTGGGATGAACACTGAAGCTTTCTTT
>TRBD1|TRBV7-9|NA|TRBJ1-1
CASSFSGGWNTEAFF
TGTGCCAGCAGCTTTTCAGGGGGCTGGAACACTGAAGCTTTCTTT
>NA|TRBV25-1|NA|TRBJ2-2
CASSDLGGRGTGELFF
TGTGCCAGCAGTGATCTTGGTGGGAGGGGGACCGGGGAGCTGTTTTTT
>NA|TRBV9|few|TRBJ1-1
CASSVKGHLMNTEAFF
TGTGCCAGCAGCGTAAAAGGACACCTCATGAACACTGAAGCTTTCTTT
>NA|TRBV6-1|NA|TRBJ1-1
CASSFSGNEAFF
TGTGCCAGCAGTTTTTCAGGGAATGAAGCTTTCTTT
>TRBD1|TRBV7-2|few|TRBJ1-5
CASSKGDREFQPQHF
TGTGCCAGCAGCAAAGGGGACAGGGAATTTCAGCCCCAGCATTTT
>TRBD1|TRBV29-1|NA|TRBJ2-3
CSVAGTGGGTDTQYF
TGCAGCGTAGCAGGGACAGGGGGCGGAACAGATACGCAGTATTTT
>TRBD2|TRBV10-3|NA|TRBJ2-7
CAISESTGGSSVEQYF
TGTGCCATCAGTGAGTCGACGGGGGGATCCTCGGTGGAGCAGTACTTC
>TRBD2|TRBV6-6|NA|TRBJ2-5
CASSYGLALQETQYF
TGTGCCAGCAGTTACGGACTAGCCCTCCAAGAGACCCAGTACTTC
>NA|TRBV4-1|NA|TRBJ2-7
CASSQTEGADEQYF
TGCGCCAGCAGCCAAACGGAGGGAGCGGACGAGCAGTACTTC
>NA|TRBV7-3|once|TRBJ2-1
CASSPSEGYNEQFF
TGTGCCAGCAGCCCGAGTGAGGGCTACAATGAGCAGTTCTTC
>NA|TRBV7-3|NA|TRBJ2-5
CASSPPDTQETQYF
TGTGCCAGCAGCCCACCGGACACCCAAGAGACCCAGTACTTC
>TRBD2|TRBV7-2|NA|TRBJ2-2
CASTRLAGYTGELFF
TGTGCCAGCACCCGACTAGCGGGATATACCGGGGAGCTGTTTTTT
>NA|TRBV29-1|once|TRBJ2-7
CSVESAGTLYEQYF
TGCAGCGTTGAGTCGGCAGGGACACTTTACGAGCAGTACTTC
>TRBD1|TRBV4-1|NA|TRBJ2-7
CASSQAPGQNYEQYF
TGCGCCAGCAGCCAAGCCCCGGGACAGAACTACGAGCAGTACTTC
>TRBD1|TRBV7-9|NA|TRBJ2-3
CASSRKGALIDTQYF
TGTGCCAGCAGTCGTAAGGGGGCCCTTATAGATACGCAGTATTTT
>TRBD2|TRBV6-1|NA|TRBJ2-2
CASRETGTSGSGELFF
TGTGCCAGCAGAGAAACCGGGACTAGCGGATCCGGGGAGCTGTTTTTT
>NA|TRBV10-2|once|TRBJ2-3
CASSEWLAMSTDTQYF
TGCGCCAGCAGTGAGTGGTTAGCGATGAGCACAGATACGCAGTATTTT
>TRBD1|TRBV9|NA|TRBJ2-7
CASSVGTGGPYEQYF
TGTGCCAGCAGCGTCGGGACAGGGGGGCCCTACGAGCAGTACTTC
>NA|TRBV6-5|once|TRBJ2-7
CASSYSGFGNYEQYF
TGTGCCAGCAGTTACTCCGGGTTTGGTAACTACGAGCAGTACTTC
>TRBD1|TRBV6-4|NA|TRBJ2-2
CASSEGQANTGELFF
TGTGCCAGCAGTGAGGGACAGGCGAACACCGGGGAGCTGTTTTTT
>NA|TRBV28|NA|TRBJ2-7
CASSQSRGSYEQYF
TGTGCCAGCAGTCAATCTAGAGGGTCCTACGAGCAGTACTTC
>NA|TRBV4-2|once|TRBJ1-5
CASSQETAYSNQPQHF
TGTGCCAGCAGCCAAGAGACAGCGTATAGCAATCAGCCCCAGCATTTT
>NA|TRBV6-5|once|TRBJ1-1
CASTNYMNTEAFF
TGTGCCAGCACCAATTACATGAACACTGAAGCTTTCTTT
>NA|TRBV6-5|NA|TRBJ1-1
CASSRTGTLNTEAFF
TGTGCCAGCAGTAGAACCGGGACATTGAACACTGAAGCTTTCTTT
>TRBD1|TRBV5-4|NA|TRBJ2-7
CASSPKTGGPLDEQYF
TGTGCCAGCAGCCCTAAAACAGGGGGGCCCTTAGACGAGCAGTACTTC
>NA|TRBV9|NA|TRBJ2-3
CASSVDSRTDTQYF
TGTGCCAGCAGCGTAGATAGCCGCACAGATACGCAGTATTTT
>TRBD1|TRBV5-1|NA|TRBJ2-5
CASSLTGGISQETQYF
TGCGCCAGCAGTTTGACAGGGGGCATTTCTCAAGAGACCCAGTACTTC
>NA|TRBV7-6|once|TRBJ1-1
CASGRAGAEAFF
TGTGCCAGCGGGCGGGCTGGGGCTGAAGCTTTCTTT
>NA|TRBV5-1|NA|TRBJ2-7
CASSLSQGIDYEQYF
TGCGCCAGCAGCTTAAGTCAGGGTATTGACTACGAGCAGTACTTC
>NA|TRBV27|NA|TRBJ1-1
CASQNQGRGTEAFF
TGTGCCAGCCAAAACCAGGGGAGAGGCACTGAAGCTTTCTTT
>NA|TRBV11-2|NA|TRBJ1-2
CASSLRFAGVYGYTF
TGTGCCAGCAGCTTACGTTTCGCGGGCGTCTATGGCTACACCTTC
>NA|TRBV19|NA|TRBJ2-2
CASRLALGGELFF
TGTGCCAGTAGATTAGCGTTGGGCGGGGAGCTGTTTTTT
>TRBD1|TRBV19|NA|TRBJ2-1
CASRGGGSNEQFF
TGTGCCAGTAGAGGGGGCGGGTCCAATGAGCAGTTCTTC